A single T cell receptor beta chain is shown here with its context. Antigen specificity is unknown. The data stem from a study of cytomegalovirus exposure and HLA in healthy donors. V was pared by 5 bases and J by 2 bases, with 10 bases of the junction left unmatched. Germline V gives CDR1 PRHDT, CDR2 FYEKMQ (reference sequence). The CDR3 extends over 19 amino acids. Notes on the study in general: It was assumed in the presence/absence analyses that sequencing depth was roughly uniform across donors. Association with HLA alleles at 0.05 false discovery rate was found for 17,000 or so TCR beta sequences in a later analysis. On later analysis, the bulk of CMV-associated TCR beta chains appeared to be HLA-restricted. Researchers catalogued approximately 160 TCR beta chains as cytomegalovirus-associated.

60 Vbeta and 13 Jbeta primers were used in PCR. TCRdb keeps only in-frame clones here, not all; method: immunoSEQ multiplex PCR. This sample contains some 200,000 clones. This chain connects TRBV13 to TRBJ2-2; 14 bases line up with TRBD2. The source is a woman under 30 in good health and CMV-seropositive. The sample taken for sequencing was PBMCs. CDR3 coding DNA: TGTGCCAGCAGCGGCTCCCGACTAGCGGGGGGGCTTAACACCGGGGAGCTGTTTTTT. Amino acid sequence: CASSGSRLAGGLNTGELFF.